This TCR beta chain is drawn from a study of CD8+CD57+ T cells in acquired aplastic anemia. Selection for sequencing was limited to patients who had shown CD8+CD57+ cell expansion by flow cytometry. No patient had been given any therapy when blood was sampled. The CDR3 has 12 residues if both end residues are counted. CDR1 is KGHDR, CDR2 SFDVKD, per germline. In the case of this clonotype: Its antigen is as yet unknown. The DNA is omitted, as the CDR3 cannot be located on it reliably, and the CDR3 follows TCRdb's listing.

Overall study results and limits: Roughly 30 sequences, all CD8+ CDR3, were shared between patients and controls.

According to the study, genomic DNA was the template for TCR beta VDJ and CDR3 profiling. One entry per CDR3 protein results from TCRdb running MiXCR on the reads. The sample consists of 300,000 or so distinct CDR3 sequences, roughly 53% of them appearing once. The chain employs TRBV24-1 and TRBJ2-2. The TCR originated in a human donor with aplastic anemia. The specimen sequenced was sorted CD4+, CD8+, or CD8+CD57+ T cells (not recorded which) from PBMCs. This CDR3 is CATSFGAGELFF.